These 27 T cell receptor beta chains originate from one sample sequenced in a study of PD-1 blockade in classical Hodgkin lymphoma. Libraries were prepared by immunoSEQ multiplex PCR; TCRdb keeps only in-frame clonotypes and omits some of them. The sample records over 14,000 clones, around 82% being singletons. Every one of the patients relapsed after autologous stem cell transplantation (brentuximab vedotin exposure was variable). The material sequenced was peripheral blood mononuclear cells (PBMCs), taken before the second cycle of nivolumab. The receptors originated from a human donor with classical Hodgkin lymphoma.

This clone was recorded once. This chain joins TRBV4-1 and TRBJ1-6; possible D gene TRBD1, 5 bases. Trimming shortened V by 1 base and J by 2 bases, and 15 bases separated the two germline ends. Germline V CDR1 and CDR2: MGHRA, YSYEKL. The CDR3 extends over 18 amino acids. CDR3 amino acids: CASSQVPTGGTYNSPLHF. CDR3 coding DNA: TGCGCCAGCAGCCAAGTCCCGACCGGGGGGACCTATAATTCACCCCTCCACTTT.

This CDR3 is CASSERVQGAAGSYNEQFF. CDR3 DNA: TGTGCCAGCAGCGAAAGGGTTCAAGGAGCAGCCGGCTCCTACAATGAGCAGTTCTTC. The genes are TRBV9 and TRBJ2-1; D call uncertain. This CDR3 region has 19 residues. Trimming removed 3 bases from V and 0 bases from J, with 22 bases in between. Germline V lookup: CDR1 SGDLS, CDR2 YYNGEE. Looking up the rest from reference TRBV9 and TRBJ2-1 gives the full variable domain: DSGVTQTPKHLITATGQRVTLRCSPRSGDLSVYWYQQSLDQGLQFLIQYYNGEERAKGNILERFSAQQFPDLHSELNLSSLELGDSALYFCASSERVQGAAGSYNEQFFGPGTRLTVL.

This clone showed up just once. The chain links TRBV5-4 to TRBJ1-1; D is unclear. This CDR3 is 14 amino acids long. CDR1 is SGHNT, CDR2 YYREEE, per germline (reference sequence). V was shortened by 2 bases and J by 1 base, with 9 bases between the two germline ends. The CDR3 nucleotides read TGTGCCAGCAGCTTAAGGGATACGAACACTGAAGCTTTCTTT. The encoded protein is CASSLRDTNTEAFF.

The genes are TRBV7-8 and TRBJ1-3; no clear D gene. This CDR3 spans 20 amino acids. V lost 1 base to trimming and J lost 0 bases, with 22 bases between them. CDR1 is SGHVS, CDR2 FQNEAQ, per germline. CDR3 coding DNA: TGTGCCAGCAGCTTAGGGGGTGTCAGGACTTACTTCTCCTCTGGAAACACCATATATTTT. Translation: CASSLGGVRTYFSSGNTIYF.

The gene calls are TRBV4-1 and TRBJ2-2, with D possibly matching TRBD2 (6 bases). CDR3 length equals 15 residues. Trimming cost V 1 base and J 2 bases, with 8 bases left between them. CDR1 is MGHRA, CDR2 YSYEKL, per germline. Written as DNA, the CDR3 is TGCGCCAGCAGCCAAGTAGCGGTAAACACCGGGGAGCTGTTTTTT. Translating gives CASSQVAVNTGELFF.

The rearrangement uses TRBV2 and TRBJ1-3, with D perhaps TRBD1 (6 bases). The CDR3 is 13 amino acids. Germline V gives CDR1 SNHLY, CDR2 FYNNEI. The germline V and J ends were trimmed by 9 bases and 6 bases, with 15 bases remaining between them. CDR3 sequence (DNA): TGTGCCAGAAGGGACATGGAACTAAACACCATATATTTT. This gives the protein CARRDMELNTIYF.

The gene calls are TRBV7-8 and TRBJ1-1, with D hard to call. CDR3 size: 14 residues. Germline CDR1 reads SGHVS; CDR2 reads FQNEAQ. V lost 7 bases and J lost 2, with 14 bases in between. CDR3 amino acids: CASTTRLINTEAFF. The CDR3 DNA reads as TGTGCCAGCACCACCAGGCTGATCAACACTGAAGCTTTCTTT.

The J gene is TRBJ2-6, the V gene TRBV7-8; D gene unclear. CDR3 length equals 17 residues. CDR1 and CDR2 from the germline V gene are SGHVS and FQNEAQ. Trimming stripped 1 base from V and 4 bases from J, with 14 bases between. The CDR3 is CASSLEAYRTGANVLTF. The CDR3 DNA sequence: TGTGCCAGCAGCTTAGAGGCCTACAGAACCGGGGCCAACGTCCTGACTTTC.

This rearrangement joins TRBV2 to TRBJ2-7; D gene uncertain. The CDR3 is made up of 12 amino acids. The V gene's germline CDR1 is SNHLY and CDR2 FYNNEI. V was clipped by 6 bases and J by 3 bases, with 9 bases between them. CDR3 sequence: CASRGSHYEQYF. CDR3 nucleotide sequence: TGTGCCAGCAGGGGGTCCCACTACGAGCAGTACTTC. Variable domain in full (rest from reference TRBV2 and TRBJ2-7): EPEVTQTPSHQVTQMGQEVILRCVPISNHLYFYWYRQILGQKVEFLVSFYNNEISEKSEIFDDQFSVERPDGSNFTLKIRSTKLEDSAMYFCASRGSHYEQYFGPGTRLTVT.

The chain has TRBV7-2 and TRBJ1-3; a weak D match, TRBD1 (5 bases). This CDR3 comprises 14 residues. V was pared by 5 bases and J by 3 bases, with 11 bases between. The germline CDR1 and CDR2 sequences are SGHTA and FQGNSA. The CDR3 spells CASSPTGVGNTIYF. In DNA form, the CDR3 reads TGTGCCAGCAGCCCGACGGGGGTTGGAAACACCATATATTTT.

The V gene is TRBV4-1, the J gene TRBJ2-5; 12 bases are shared with TRBD1. Germline V gene data show CDR1 as MGHRA and CDR2 as YSYEKL. This CDR3 comprises 16 residues. V was clipped by 0 bases and J by 5 bases; unmatched bases: 4. The CDR3, as DNA: TGCGCCAGCAGCCAAGATCGGGACAGGGGGCACGAGACCCAGTACTTC. Translating gives CASSQDRDRGHETQYF.

The chain couples TRBV12-5 to TRBJ1-1, with 7 bases aligning to TRBD1. CDR1 is LGHNT and CDR2 is FRNRAP in the germline V gene. With 6 bases clipped from V and 4 bases from J, the junction kept 11 bases outside the gene matches. The length of the CDR3 is 15 residues. CDR3 sequence: CASGSPGQFFTEAFF. Here the CDR3 DNA reads TGTGCTAGTGGGTCACCGGGACAGTTCTTCACTGAAGCTTTCTTT.

The chain recombines TRBV12-5 with TRBJ2-5; 14 bases align to TRBD2. CDR3 length: 16 residues. Per germline, CDR1 LGHNT and CDR2 FRNRAP. V shed 2 bases, J shed 4 bases, and the junction held 3 bases outside the gene matches. The DNA for the CDR3 is TGTGCTAGTGGTTTGAGACTAGCGGGGGGGCCAGAGACCCAGTACTTC. The encoded protein is CASGLRLAGGPETQYF.

This chain uses TRBV2 with TRBJ1-5, with a possible D match to TRBD1 (5 bases). Germline lookup yields CDR1 SNHLY and CDR2 FYNNEI. V was clipped by 3 bases and J by 11 bases, with 11 bases between them. The CDR3 is 12 amino acids. The CDR3 loop is CASSDPDRTQHF. Here the CDR3 DNA reads TGTGCCAGCAGTGATCCCGACAGAACCCAGCATTTT.

The V and J genes are TRBV21-1 and TRBJ1-5. TRBV21-1 is reported as a pseudogene. The CDR3 covers 20 residues. Here the CDR3 reads CASSKVGPWFRGGRNQPQHF. CDR3 bases: TGTGCCAGCAGCAAAGTTGGGCCTTGGTTTAGAGGGGGGAGAAATCAGCCCCAGCATTTT.

V is TRBV19 and J is TRBJ1-5; 10 bases agree with TRBD1. The CDR3 contains 15 residues. In germline, CDR1 is LNHDA, CDR2 SQIVND (reference sequence). After removal of 5 bases from V and 1 base from J, the junction contained 2 bases not matched to a gene. This chain's CDR3 is CASSPDRGSNQPQHF. The CDR3 nucleotides read TGTGCCAGTAGTCCGGACAGGGGGAGCAATCAGCCCCAGCATTTT.

The J gene is TRBJ2-5, the V gene TRBV5-5, with D unresolved. V was trimmed by 2 bases and J by 5 bases, leaving 19 bases between them. The CDR3 extends over 16 amino acids. Per germline, CDR1 SGHKS and CDR2 YYEKEE (reference sequence). DNA for the CDR3: TGTGCCAGCAGCTTAGGTATGGCACATCTTGCGGAGACCCAGTACTTC. This sequence encodes CASSLGMAHLAETQYF.

The chain employs TRBV7-9 and TRBJ1-2; maybe TRBD1 (5 bases). Germline loops: CDR1 SEHNR, CDR2 FQNEAQ (reference sequence). The CDR3 is made up of 16 amino acids. V dropped 5 bases and J dropped 6 bases, with 22 bases sitting between them. The CDR3 sequence is CASSPREGRVSHGYTF. CDR3 nucleotides: TGTGCCAGCAGCCCCCGGGAGGGACGGGTAAGCCATGGCTACACCTTC.

The chain recombines TRBV9 with TRBJ2-1; 9 bases are shared with TRBD2. CDR1 is SGDLS and CDR2 is YYNGEE in the germline V gene. With V trimmed by 5 bases and J by 8 bases, 11 bases remained unmatched. The CDR3 covers 15 residues. For the CDR3, the DNA is TGTGCCAGCAGGCTTGGGGCGGGGGGGCTCGATGAGCAGTTCTTC. Translation gives CASRLGAGGLDEQFF.

This clone was picked up a small number of times. The J gene is TRBJ1-5, the V gene TRBV6-6, with D possibly TRBD1 on 6 matching bases. Trimming pared 4 bases from V and 9 bases from J, leaving 16 bases between. Germline CDR1 and CDR2: MNHNY and SVGAGI (reference sequence). CDR3 size: 14 residues. The CDR3 nucleotides read TGTGCCAGCAGTTCTACAGGGTATGATCCGCCCCAGCATTTT. Its translation: CASSSTGYDPPQHF.

This chain joins TRBV28 and TRBJ2-1; D is perhaps TRBD2 (6 bases). CDR3 length equals 14 residues. The germline V and J ends were trimmed by 2 bases and 8 bases, with 13 bases remaining between them. Germline assignment: CDR1 MDHEN and CDR2 SYDVKM. The CDR3 DNA reads TGTGCCAGCAGTTTACGGCTAGCGACCGATGAGCAGTTCTTC. It specifies CASSLRLATDEQFF.

The chain has TRBV10-3 and TRBJ2-7; a possible D gene is TRBD2 (5 bases). Germline CDR1 is ENHRY and CDR2 is SYGVKD. There are 13 residues in the CDR3. Trimming took 8 bases from V and 2 from J, leaving 13 bases between them. CDR3 DNA: TGTGCCATCGGCTCTGAGGGTACCTACGAGCAGTACTTC. This encodes CAIGSEGTYEQYF.

V and J are TRBV5-1 and TRBJ1-4; tentatively, D is TRBD1 (6 bases). The germline gives CDR1 SGHRS, CDR2 YFSETQ. This CDR3 contains 14 residues. Trimming pared 5 bases from V and 4 bases from J, leaving 12 bases between. The CDR3 reads CASSPDRVNEKLFF. CDR3 sequence (DNA): TGCGCCAGCAGTCCGGACAGAGTTAATGAAAAACTGTTTTTT.

The rearrangement joins TRBV27 to TRBJ1-4; 7 nucleotides agree with TRBD1. The CDR3 loop spans 13 amino acids. V shed 4 bases and J 5 bases; nucleotides not matched to a gene: 1. Germline assignment: CDR1 MNHEY and CDR2 SMNVEV (reference sequence). The CDR3 DNA reads TGTGCCAGCAGTTCGACAGGGAATGAAAAACTGTTTTTT. Protein: CASSSTGNEKLFF.

The gene calls are TRBV18 and TRBJ1-1; D is possibly TRBD1 (5 bases). The V gene lost 4 bases and the J gene lost 1 base, with 10 bases spanning the gap. This CDR3 region has 14 residues. Germline assignment: CDR1 KGHSH and CDR2 LQKENI. The CDR3 spells CASSLAGRNTEAFF. DNA for the CDR3: TGTGCCAGCTCACTGGCAGGGAGGAACACTGAAGCTTTCTTT.

This rearrangement joins TRBV10-1 to TRBJ2-1, with 9 bases matching TRBD2. J gave up 7 bases and V 6 bases, and 4 bases lay outside the gene matches. The CDR3 has 13 residues. Per the germline V gene, CDR1 is WNHNN and CDR2 is SYGVQD (reference sequence). CDR3 residues: CASRASGENEQFF. CDR3 DNA: TGCGCCAGCAGGGCTAGCGGGGAGAATGAGCAGTTCTTC.

This rearrangement joins TRBV7-6 to TRBJ2-1; TRBD2 matches 12 bases. V trimming: 0 bases; J trimming: 7 bases; junction bases outside the gene matches: 7. The CDR3 length is 17 residues. The germline gives CDR1 SGHVS, CDR2 FNYEAQ. Here the CDR3 reads CASSLAPLAGGTNEQFF. The CDR3 DNA is TGTGCCAGCAGCTTAGCTCCCCTAGCGGGGGGGACGAATGAGCAGTTCTTC.